Listed here are 26 T cell receptor beta chains from one sample, sequenced in a study of technical replicates of blood from a handful of donors. Using immunoSEQ multiplex PCR, the repertoire was profiled, and TCRdb retains in-frame clones only, with some absent. The table lists 85,000 to 90,000 clones, just under 95% of them singletons. The material sequenced was T cells isolated from PBMCs. The receptors here all came from a human donor in good health.

The rearrangement uses TRBV9 and TRBJ2-5; 8 bases agree with TRBD1. The CDR3 is made up of 15 amino acids. Per the germline V gene, CDR1 is SGDLS and CDR2 is YYNGEE. Trimming removed 4 bases from V and 5 bases from J; junction bases left unmatched: 10. CDR3 sequence reads: CASSPTAGGGETQYF. In nucleotides, the CDR3 is TGTGCCAGCAGCCCCACAGCAGGGGGCGGGGAGACCCAGTACTTC.

The rearrangement joins TRBV28 to TRBJ1-2; 7 bases are a match to TRBD1. Germline V CDR1 and CDR2: MDHEN, SYDVKM. The CDR3 loop spans 14 amino acids. With 1 base clipped from V and 7 bases from J, the junction kept 6 bases outside the gene matches. The CDR3 sequence: CASSLSRQGRGYTF. The CDR3 nucleotides read TGTGCCAGCAGTTTATCCAGACAGGGACGTGGCTACACCTTC.

Worth noting for this clone: In the same sample, other DNA sequences code for this CDR3. The CDR3 spells CASSLQGANTEAFF. CDR3 nucleotide sequence: TGCGCCAGCAGCTTGCAGGGTGCGAACACTGAAGCTTTCTTT. The rearrangement joins TRBV5-1 to TRBJ1-1, with a possible D match to TRBD1 (5 bases). The CDR3 extends over 14 amino acids. Germline V lookup: CDR1 SGHRS, CDR2 YFSETQ. V gave up 1 base and J gave up 1 base, with 8 bases separating them. The full variable domain, completed using reference TRBV5-1 and TRBJ1-1, is KAGVTQTPRYLIKTRGQQVTLSCSPISGHRSVSWYQQTPGQGLQFLFEYFSETQRNKGNFPGRFSGRQFSNSRSEMNVSTLELGDSALYLCASSLQGANTEAFFGQGTRLTVV.

This clone was recorded only once. The chain is built from TRBV27 and TRBJ1-1, with 8 bases lining up with TRBD1. V dropped 5 bases and J dropped 3; count of bases not matched to a gene: 17. CDR1 MNHEY and CDR2 SMNVEV come from the germline V gene (reference sequence). The CDR3 is 18 amino acids. CDR3 sequence (DNA): TGTGCCAGCAGTGCCTCGGACAGGGCCAACGTACGGGACACTGAAGCTTTCTTT. Translating it yields CASSASDRANVRDTEAFF.

The rearrangement links TRBV19 to TRBJ2-7; 10 nucleotides align to TRBD1. J gave up 5 bases and V 6 bases, and 7 bases lay outside the gene matches. The CDR3 length is 14 residues. The V gene's germline CDR1 is LNHDA and CDR2 SQIVND (reference sequence). CDR3 amino acids: CASSHRDRGDEQYF. CDR3 sequence (DNA): TGTGCCAGTAGCCACCGGGACAGGGGTGACGAGCAGTACTTC.

V is TRBV6-6 and J is TRBJ1-1; D is ambiguous. The germline V gene has CDR1 MNHNY and CDR2 SVGAGI (reference sequence). This CDR3 has 15 amino acids. V was clipped by 0 bases and J by 3 bases, with 11 bases between them. The CDR3 bases are TGTGCCAGCAGTTACTCGATAGACGGGGACACTGAAGCTTTCTTT. Protein sequence: CASSYSIDGDTEAFF.

This chain links TRBV7-9 with TRBJ2-1; TRBD2 aligns across 10 bases. The germline gives CDR1 SEHNR, CDR2 FQNEAQ (reference sequence). The junction had 9 bases not matched to a gene; V was cut back by 7 bases and J by 6 bases. The CDR3 has 15 residues. CDR3: CASTLAGVVGNEQFF. The CDR3 DNA reads TGTGCCAGCACCCTAGCGGGAGTGGTGGGCAATGAGCAGTTCTTC.

CDR3: CASSHGQFMNTEAFF. The CDR3 DNA is TGCGCCAGCAGCCACGGACAGTTCATGAACACTGAAGCTTTCTTT. The chain uses TRBV4-1 and TRBJ1-1, with D perhaps TRBD1 (6 bases). The CDR3 is made up of 15 amino acids. Germline loops: CDR1 MGHRA, CDR2 YSYEKL. V was trimmed by 3 bases and J by 0 bases, leaving 11 bases between them.

Only a few counts were recorded for this clone. The V and J genes are TRBV6-1 and TRBJ2-1; D may be TRBD1 (5 bases). CDR1 MNHNS and CDR2 SASEGT come from the germline V gene. V was shortened by 2 bases and J by 15 bases, with 14 bases between the two germline ends. The CDR3 runs to 12 residues. CDR3 loop: CASSELPQGSFF. Written as DNA, the CDR3 is TGTGCCAGCAGTGAACTTCCCCAGGGTTCGTTCTTC.

The rearrangement joins TRBV5-4 to TRBJ2-7; 9 positions match TRBD1. The J segment lost 4 bases and the V segment lost 4 bases, leaving 9 bases of the junction unmatched. Germline-derived CDR1 and CDR2 are SGHNT and YYREEE (reference sequence). This CDR3 has 15 residues. The CDR3 loop is CASSPGRDRVYEQYF. CDR3 in DNA: TGTGCCAGCAGCCCCGGCCGGGACAGGGTTTACGAGCAGTACTTC.

This clone was detected only once. The chain couples TRBV19 to TRBJ1-5; 9 bases are a match to TRBD1. V trimming: 8 bases; J trimming: 0 bases; junction bases outside the gene matches: 8. CDR3 length: 16 amino acids. Germline lookup yields CDR1 LNHDA and CDR2 SQIVND (reference sequence). The CDR3 sequence is CASLDRGYYSNQPQHF. CDR3 sequence (DNA): TGTGCCAGTTTGGACAGGGGCTATTATAGCAATCAGCCCCAGCATTTT. The full variable domain, completed using reference TRBV19 and TRBJ1-5, is DGGITQSPKYLFRKEGQNVTLSCEQNLNHDAMYWYRQDPGQGLRLIYYSQIVNDFQKGDIAEGYSVSREKKESFPLTVTSAQKNPTAFYLCASLDRGYYSNQPQHFGDGTRLSIL.

The genes are TRBV7-9 and TRBJ2-1, with D unclear. Trimming removed 5 bases at V and 7 bases at J, with 15 bases between. The CDR3 is made up of 14 amino acids. CDR1 is SEHNR and CDR2 is FQNEAQ in the germline V gene (reference sequence). The CDR3 region is CASSERSIDNEQFF. The CDR3 DNA reads TGTGCCAGCAGCGAACGGTCCATAGATAATGAGCAGTTCTTC. The variable domain in full, with the rest retrieved from reference TRBV7-9 and TRBJ2-1, is DTGVSQNPRHKITKRGQNVTFRCDPISEHNRLYWYRQTLGQGPEFLTYFQNEAQLEKSRLLSDRFSAERPKGSFSTLEIQRTEQGDSAMYLCASSERSIDNEQFFGPGTRLTVL.

The chain employs TRBV5-5 and TRBJ2-7; TRBD1 aligns across 7 bases. The trim removed 5 bases at V and 3 bases at J, leaving 8 bases unmatched. CDR1 is SGHKS and CDR2 is YYEKEE in the germline V gene (reference sequence). The CDR3 spans 14 residues. CDR3 DNA sequence: TGTGCCAGCAGGGATACCGGGACAGACTACGAGCAGTACTTC. Translated: CASRDTGTDYEQYF.

The CDR3 spells CAGKPKVPRGQETQYF. In DNA, the CDR3 is TGTGCCGGCAAACCGAAAGTCCCAAGGGGCCAAGAGACCCAGTACTTC. The gene calls are TRBV7-3 and TRBJ2-5; D may be TRBD1 (5 bases). CDR3 length: 16 amino acids. Trimming left V 11 bases short and J 1 base short, with 23 bases between. CDR1 SGHTA and CDR2 FQGTGA come from the germline V gene.

The rearrangement joins TRBV2 to TRBJ2-1; D is uncertain. Trimming took 7 bases from V and 8 from J, leaving 12 bases between them. CDR3 length: 12 amino acids. From germline, CDR1 is SNHLY and CDR2 FYNNEI. The CDR3: CASMRLSYEQFF. The DNA for the CDR3 is TGTGCCAGCATGAGGTTGAGCTATGAGCAGTTCTTC. The full variable domain, its missing parts supplied by reference TRBV2 and TRBJ2-1, is EPEVTQTPSHQVTQMGQEVILRCVPISNHLYFYWYRQILGQKVEFLVSFYNNEISEKSEIFDDQFSVERPDGSNFTLKIRSTKLEDSAMYFCASMRLSYEQFFGPGTRLTVL.

This clone was seen once. V gene TRBV20-1 combines with J gene TRBJ2-5; D is unclear. Germline V gene lookup returns CDR1 DFQATT and CDR2 SNEGSKA (reference sequence). The CDR3 has 11 residues. Trimming removed 7 bases from V and 4 bases from J, with 10 bases in between. The CDR3 DNA is TGCAGTGTGGAAGAGCGAGAGACCCAGTACTTC. Its protein is CSVEERETQYF.

V and J are TRBV14 and TRBJ2-7; no definite D call. The V end was cut by 1 base, the J end by 5 bases, with 3 bases between. There are 11 residues in the CDR3. Germline V CDR1 and CDR2: SGHDN, FVKESK. Here the CDR3 reads CASSQGNEQYF. Written as DNA, the CDR3 is TGTGCCAGCAGCCAAGGTAACGAGCAGTACTTC.

V and J are TRBV2 and TRBJ1-1; perhaps TRBD1 as D (5 bases). The germline gives CDR1 SNHLY, CDR2 FYNNEI. V lost 2 bases to trimming and J lost 10 bases, with 14 bases between them. CDR3 length: 13 amino acids. The CDR3: CASSETGSVRAFF. The CDR3 bases are TGTGCCAGCAGTGAAACAGGTTCGGTTCGAGCTTTCTTT.

V gene TRBV6-1 combines with J gene TRBJ2-2; 9 bases align to TRBD1. Germline CDR1 is MNHNS and CDR2 is SASEGT. Trimming cost V 4 bases and J 5 bases; bases outside gene matches: 8. The CDR3 extends over 16 amino acids. For the CDR3, the DNA is TGTGCCAGCAGTGGCCGGGACAGGGCTTTTACCGGGGAGCTGTTTTTT. This translates into CASSGRDRAFTGELFF.

The gene calls are TRBV19 and TRBJ2-5; TRBD2 might be the D (6 bases). Germline-derived CDR1 and CDR2 are LNHDA and SQIVND (reference sequence). The CDR3 covers 15 residues. Trimming shortened V by 3 bases and J by 5 bases, and 16 bases separated the two germline ends. The CDR3 reads CASSIGRERRETQYF. The CDR3 DNA reads as TGTGCCAGTAGTATCGGGCGGGAACGGAGGGAGACCCAGTACTTC.

The CDR3 protein is CASSSPVYNEQFF. The CDR3 DNA follows: TGCGCCAGCAGCTCTCCAGTCTACAATGAGCAGTTCTTC. The J gene is TRBJ2-1, the V gene TRBV5-1; D gene unclear. CDR3 length equals 13 residues. Trimming took off 3 bases at V and 3 bases at J, with 7 bases between the two ends. Germline CDR1 SGHRS, CDR2 YFSETQ. The full variable domain, completed using reference TRBV5-1 and TRBJ2-1, is KAGVTQTPRYLIKTRGQQVTLSCSPISGHRSVSWYQQTPGQGLQFLFEYFSETQRNKGNFPGRFSGRQFSNSRSEMNVSTLELGDSALYLCASSSPVYNEQFFGPGTRLTVL.

This chain links TRBV2 with TRBJ2-2; 11 bases fit TRBD2. This CDR3 region has 15 residues. V trimming: 5 bases; J trimming: 7 bases; junction bases outside the gene matches: 6. The germline CDR1 and CDR2 sequences are SNHLY and FYNNEI. The CDR3 loop reads CASSSSGGAVGELFF. In nucleotides, the CDR3 is TGTGCCAGCAGTAGTAGCGGGGGGGCCGTCGGGGAGCTGTTTTTT. Filled out from reference TRBV2 and TRBJ2-2, the complete variable domain reads EPEVTQTPSHQVTQMGQEVILRCVPISNHLYFYWYRQILGQKVEFLVSFYNNEISEKSEIFDDQFSVERPDGSNFTLKIRSTKLEDSAMYFCASSSSGGAVGELFFGEGSRLTVL.

This rearrangement joins TRBV30 to TRBJ1-1; 7 bases line up with TRBD1. The length of the CDR3 is 13 residues. The V and J ends lost 4 bases and 3 bases, in that order; junction bases with no gene match: 5. Germline CDR1 reads GTSNPN; CDR2 reads SVGIG (reference sequence). The CDR3 sequence: CAWTDQGDTEAFF. The CDR3 region has the DNA TGTGCCTGGACCGACCAGGGGGACACTGAAGCTTTCTTT.

J is TRBJ2-5 and V is TRBV11-1; maybe TRBD1 (5 bases). CDR1 is SGHAT and CDR2 is FQDESV in the germline V gene (reference sequence). The CDR3 covers 15 residues. V gave up 5 bases and J gave up 1 base, with 14 bases separating them. The CDR3 nucleotides read TGTGCCAGCAGCCAAAGACGCGACAGCCAAGAGACCCAGTACTTC. Its protein is CASSQRRDSQETQYF.

The J gene is TRBJ2-3, the V gene TRBV28; TRBD2 matches 9 bases. Germline V gene lookup returns CDR1 MDHEN and CDR2 SYDVKM. The CDR3 has 16 amino acids. V shed 2 bases, J shed 4 bases, and the junction held 7 bases outside the gene matches. In DNA form, the CDR3 reads TGTGCCAGCAGTTTAATGGCGGGAGGGGGGCCAGATACGCAGTATTTT. Its translation: CASSLMAGGGPDTQYF.

The chain has TRBV27 and TRBJ2-7; 11 nucleotides match TRBD2. From germline, CDR1 is MNHEY and CDR2 SMNVEV (reference sequence). After removal of 1 base from V and 6 bases from J, the junction contained 8 bases not matched to a gene. The CDR3 has 16 amino acids. The CDR3 DNA is TGTGCCAGCAGTTTATTAATAGCGGGAGGGCCGCGCGAGCAGTACTTC. This codes for CASSLLIAGGPREQYF.